This is a list of T cell receptor beta chains from one sample in a study of OX40 agonist ivuxolimab in advanced cancers. The repertoire was sequenced with immunoSEQ multiplex PCR; TCRdb's copy has only in-frame clones and lacks some. This table holds 15,000 to 25,000 clones, about 77% found once. The sample in question was CD4+ or CD8+ T cells sorted from blood, obtained in a trial of the OX40 agonist ivuxolimab. All receptors derive from an adult with an advanced solid tumor such as melanoma, head and neck, liver or kidney cancer. Both conserved end residues are part of each CDR3. Each record gives: D gene, V gene, clone size, J gene, CDR3 length, CDR3 protein, CDR3 DNA. A D gene is named only where the DNA matches it firmly. Clone size is shown for a subset of rows, as once, few, many or a class of expanded clone.

.,TRBV5-6,.,TRBJ2-7,16,CASSLLVGTLSYEQYF,TGTGCCAGCAGCTTGTTAGTAGGGACACTCTCCTACGAGCAGTACTTC
TRBD2,TRBV4-3,.,TRBJ2-1,14,CASSNGLAGNEQFF,TGCGCCAGCAGCAACGGACTAGCTGGCAATGAGCAGTTCTTC
TRBD1,TRBV29-1,.,TRBJ2-6,16,CSVEGTGGSGANVLTF,TGCAGCGTTGAAGGGACAGGGGGCAGTGGGGCCAACGTCCTGACTTTC
.,TRBV11-2,.,TRBJ2-7,13,CASSLVSGGEQYF,TGTGCCAGCAGCTTAGTTTCCGGGGGCGAGCAGTACTTC
.,TRBV4-1,once,TRBJ2-7,16,CASSQEGVPRGYEQYF,TGCGCCAGCAGCCAAGAAGGGGTTCCTAGGGGGTACGAGCAGTACTTC
.,TRBV7-9,once,TRBJ1-4,14,CASSPRDQNEKLFF,TGTGCCAGCAGCCCAAGGGACCAAAATGAAAAACTGTTTTTT
TRBD1,TRBV28,once,TRBJ2-2,14,CASSPRTGAGELFF,TGTGCCAGCAGTCCCAGGACAGGGGCCGGGGAGCTGTTTTTT
.,TRBV4-1,.,TRBJ2-7,17,CASSQDEMGRSGYEQYF,TGCGCCAGCAGCCAAGATGAAATGGGCCGGTCGGGCTACGAGCAGTACTTC
.,TRBV4-1,few,TRBJ1-2,15,CASSHLRRFSYGYTF,TGCGCCAGCAGCCATCTAAGGAGATTTTCCTATGGCTACACCTTC
.,TRBV29-1,few,TRBJ2-7,14,CSVAYPGRPYEQYF,TGCAGCGTTGCCTACCCCGGACGACCTTACGAGCAGTACTTC
.,TRBV5-1,.,TRBJ2-1,17,CASSFSSQAVSYNEQFF,TGCGCCAGCAGCTTCTCCAGCCAAGCGGTATCTTACAATGAGCAGTTCTTC
.,TRBV4-1,.,TRBJ2-1,15,CASSQESGRVYEQFF,TGCGCCAGCAGCCAAGAAAGTGGCAGGGTCTATGAGCAGTTCTTC
.,TRBV21-1,.,TRBJ2-7,14,CASSLSGSSYEQYF,TGTGCCAGCAGCTTGAGCGGTAGCTCCTACGAGCAGTACTTC
TRBD1,TRBV19,.,TRBJ1-1,12,CASSGQGWEAFF,TGTGCCAGTAGTGGACAGGGTTGGGAAGCTTTCTTT
.,TRBV7-3,.,TRBJ2-1,14,CASSLTIGNNEQFF,TGTGCCAGCAGCTTAACGATTGGGAACAATGAGCAGTTCTTC
TRBD2,TRBV4-3,.,TRBJ2-3,18,CASSQESQASGRGDTQYF,TGCGCCAGCAGCCAAGAGAGTCAAGCTAGCGGGAGAGGTGATACGCAGTATTTT
.,TRBV13,once,TRBJ1-1,15,CASSLGSQMNTEAFF,TGTGCCAGCAGCTTAGGAAGTCAGATGAACACTGAAGCTTTCTTT
TRBD2,TRBV6-6,few,TRBJ2-7,15,CASSYLKRDSYEQYF,TGTGCCAGCAGTTACCTGAAGCGGGACTCCTACGAGCAGTACTTC
.,TRBV7-6,.,TRBJ2-7,16,CASSLGGSSSSYEQYF,TGTGCCAGCAGCTTAGGGGGCTCTAGCTCTTCCTACGAGCAGTACTTC
.,TRBV5-4,.,TRBJ1-1,13,CASSSSSETEAFF,TGTGCCAGCAGCTCCTCCTCGGAGACTGAAGCTTTCTTT
.,TRBV6-5,.,TRBJ1-1,11,CASSRVGEAFF,TGTGCCAGCAGTCGAGTCGGTGAAGCTTTCTTT
.,TRBV9,.,TRBJ1-3,16,CASSAPLGSSGNTIYF,TGTGCCAGCAGCGCCCCTTTGGGCAGCTCTGGAAACACCATATATTTT
.,TRBV28,.,TRBJ2-3,13,CASLLGAGDTQYF,TGTGCCAGCCTTCTGGGGGCGGGAGATACGCAGTATTTT
.,TRBV13,.,TRBJ2-7,11,CASRGGYEQYF,TGTGCCAGCCGGGGAGGCTACGAGCAGTACTTC
TRBD2,TRBV9,.,TRBJ2-7,18,CASSSPHIASGATYEQYF,TGTGCCAGCAGCTCCCCCCACATAGCTAGCGGAGCTACCTACGAGCAGTACTTC
.,TRBV20-1,.,TRBJ1-4,10,CSAGPGTAFF,TGCAGTGCTGGTCCCGGGACGGCCTTTTTT
TRBD2,TRBV4-3,.,TRBJ2-3,16,CASSLRAGGPSDTQYF,TGCGCCAGCAGCCTCCGAGCGGGAGGGCCCTCAGATACGCAGTATTTT
.,TRBV11-2,.,TRBJ2-7,13,CASSLSPSYEQYF,TGTGCCAGCAGCTTGTCCCCCTCTTACGAGCAGTACTTC
.,TRBV4-1,.,TRBJ2-7,13,CASSQILSSEQYF,TGCGCCAGCAGCCAAATTCTCTCCAGCGAGCAGTACTTC
TRBD2,TRBV11-3,.,TRBJ2-2,16,CASSLGGGGGTGELFF,TGTGCCAGCAGCTTAGGAGGTGGCGGGGGAACCGGGGAGCTGTTTTTT
.,TRBV27,.,TRBJ2-1,13,CASGLSGDNEQFF,TGTGCCAGCGGTTTATCCGGGGACAATGAGCAGTTCTTC
.,TRBV11-2,.,TRBJ2-1,12,CASSHVVNEQFF,TGTGCCAGCAGCCACGTAGTGAATGAGCAGTTCTTC
TRBD2,TRBV4-3,.,TRBJ2-2,15,CASSPGGLSTGELFF,TGCGCCAGCAGCCCGGGGGGACTAAGCACCGGGGAGCTGTTTTTT
.,TRBV7-9,.,TRBJ1-1,13,CASSEGLNTEAFF,TGTGCCAGCAGTGAAGGGCTGAACACTGAAGCTTTCTTT
.,TRBV4-3,few,TRBJ2-7,14,CASSAHRDSYEQYF,TGCGCCAGCAGCGCCCACAGGGACTCCTACGAGCAGTACTTC
TRBD2,TRBV2,.,TRBJ2-1,16,CASSRTGLAVYNEQFF,TGTGCCAGCAGTAGAACGGGACTAGCGGTCTACAATGAGCAGTTCTTC
.,TRBV7-9,.,TRBJ2-6,14,CASGTIAGANVLTF,TGTGCCAGCGGGACGATCGCTGGGGCCAACGTCCTGACTTTC
.,TRBV11-2,.,TRBJ1-4,14,CASRGRVTDEKLFF,TGTGCCAGCAGGGGAAGGGTTACGGATGAAAAACTGTTTTTT
TRBD1,TRBV28,few,TRBJ1-1,15,CASSPSDRVNTEAFF,TGTGCCAGCAGTCCCTCAGACAGGGTGAACACTGAAGCTTTCTTT
.,TRBV19,.,TRBJ1-1,15,CASSIAGGGNTEAFF,TGTGCCAGTAGTATAGCCGGGGGCGGGAACACTGAAGCTTTCTTT
.,TRBV28,few,TRBJ2-2,17,CASSLWGALGKSGELFF,TGTGCCAGCAGTTTATGGGGGGCGCTGGGGAAATCCGGGGAGCTGTTTTTT
TRBD1,TRBV10-1,few,TRBJ1-1,14,CASSEVRGRTEAFF,TGCGCCAGCAGTGAGGTCAGGGGGCGCACTGAAGCTTTCTTT
TRBD2,TRBV28,.,TRBJ2-1,13,CASSSGGRGEQFF,TGTGCCAGCAGTTCGGGCGGGAGAGGAGAGCAGTTCTTC
.,TRBV5-1,.,TRBJ1-4,13,CASTRQEGEKLFF,TGCGCCAGCACCCGACAGGAAGGTGAAAAACTGTTTTTT
.,TRBV19,.,TRBJ1-1,12,CASSWGLTEAFF,TGTGCCAGTAGTTGGGGGCTCACTGAAGCTTTCTTT
.,TRBV4-1,.,TRBJ2-1,12,CASSQQTGEQFF,TGCGCCAGCAGCCAACAAACAGGCGAGCAGTTCTTC
.,TRBV9,.,TRBJ2-1,13,CASSVELGDEQFF,TGTGCCAGCAGCGTGGAACTCGGCGATGAGCAGTTCTTC
.,TRBV7-2,.,TRBJ2-7,16,CASSLRGTGASYEQYF,TGTGCCAGCAGCCTGAGAGGAACGGGAGCCTCCTACGAGCAGTACTTC
.,TRBV7-9,once,TRBJ2-3,16,CASSPAVVTRADTQYF,TGTGCCAGCAGCCCCGCGGTGGTGACGAGGGCAGATACGCAGTATTTT
.,TRBV11-2,few,TRBJ1-1,15,CASSLREGRAWVAFF,TGTGCCAGCAGCTTACGTGAAGGGAGAGCTTGGGTTGCTTTCTTT